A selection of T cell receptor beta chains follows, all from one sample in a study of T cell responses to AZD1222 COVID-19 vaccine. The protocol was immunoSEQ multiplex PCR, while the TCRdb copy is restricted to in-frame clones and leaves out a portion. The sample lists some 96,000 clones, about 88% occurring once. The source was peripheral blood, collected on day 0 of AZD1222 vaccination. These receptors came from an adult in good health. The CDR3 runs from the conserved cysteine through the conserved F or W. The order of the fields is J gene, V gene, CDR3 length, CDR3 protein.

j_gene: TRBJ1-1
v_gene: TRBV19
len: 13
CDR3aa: CASSAGLNTEAFF

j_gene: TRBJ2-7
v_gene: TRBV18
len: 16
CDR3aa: CASSPRTSGGTYEQYF

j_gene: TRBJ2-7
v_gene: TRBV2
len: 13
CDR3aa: CASSTGGTYEQYF

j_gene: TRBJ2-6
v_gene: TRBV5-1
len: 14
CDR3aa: CASSPGRAANVLTF

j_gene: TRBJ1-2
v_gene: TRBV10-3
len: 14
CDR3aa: CAISATDRGDGYTF

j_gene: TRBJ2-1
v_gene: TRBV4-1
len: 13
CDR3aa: CASSQFVGNEQFF

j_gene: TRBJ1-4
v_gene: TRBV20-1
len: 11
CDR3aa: CSARDLGKLFF

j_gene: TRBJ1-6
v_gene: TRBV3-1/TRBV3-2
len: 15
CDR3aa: CASSQEEDSYSPLHF

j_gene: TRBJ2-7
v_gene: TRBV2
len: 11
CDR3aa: CASGPGREQYF

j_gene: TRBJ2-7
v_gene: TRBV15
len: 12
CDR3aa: CATSSPQTGQYF

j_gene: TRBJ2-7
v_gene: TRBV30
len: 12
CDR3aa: CAWKQGSYEQYF

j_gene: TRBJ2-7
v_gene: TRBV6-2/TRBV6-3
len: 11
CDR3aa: CASSFGYEQYF

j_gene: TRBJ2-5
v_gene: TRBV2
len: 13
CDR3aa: CASIGTGEETQYF

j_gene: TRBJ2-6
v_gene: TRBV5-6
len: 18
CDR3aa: CASSLRTASFSGANVLTF

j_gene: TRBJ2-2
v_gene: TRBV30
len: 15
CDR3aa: CAWKWRGVSTGELFF

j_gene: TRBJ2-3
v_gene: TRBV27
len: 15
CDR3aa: CASSFTAGGTDTQYF

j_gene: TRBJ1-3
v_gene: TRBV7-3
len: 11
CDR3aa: CASSDGNTIYF

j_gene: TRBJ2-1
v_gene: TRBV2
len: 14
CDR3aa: CASTGQGLRNEQFF

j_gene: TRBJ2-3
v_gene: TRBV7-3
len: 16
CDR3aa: CASSLGLRGDTDTQYF

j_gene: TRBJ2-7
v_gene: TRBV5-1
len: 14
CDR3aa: CASSPRQGVYEQYF

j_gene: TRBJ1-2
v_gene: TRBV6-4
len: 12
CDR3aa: CASSDQLYGYTF

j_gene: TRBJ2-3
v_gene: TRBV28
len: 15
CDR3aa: CASSLLRGSTDTQYF

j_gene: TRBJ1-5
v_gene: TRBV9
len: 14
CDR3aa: CASSTGGNDQPQHF

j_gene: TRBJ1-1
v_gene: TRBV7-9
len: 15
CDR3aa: CASSSTGTFKFEAFF

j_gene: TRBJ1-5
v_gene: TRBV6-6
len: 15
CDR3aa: CASTDRDSPNQPQHF

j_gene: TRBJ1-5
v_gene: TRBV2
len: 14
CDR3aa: CASRGRVQNQPQHF

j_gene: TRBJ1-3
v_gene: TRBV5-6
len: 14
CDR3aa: CASSLMNSGNTIYF

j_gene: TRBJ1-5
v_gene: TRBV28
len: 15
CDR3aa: CASSSLGARNQPQHF

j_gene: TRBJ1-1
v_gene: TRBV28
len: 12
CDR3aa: CASRLGVLDAFF

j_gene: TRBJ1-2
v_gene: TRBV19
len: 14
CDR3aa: CASSMGHPWNGYTF

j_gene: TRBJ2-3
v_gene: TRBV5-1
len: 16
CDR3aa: CASSLLAGSLTDTQYF

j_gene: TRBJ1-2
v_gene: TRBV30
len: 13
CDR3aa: CAWSGPRTGGYTF

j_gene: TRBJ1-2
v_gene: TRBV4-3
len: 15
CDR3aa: CASSQDQRDRRGYTF

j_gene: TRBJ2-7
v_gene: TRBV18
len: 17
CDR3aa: CASSPLGLAGASLEQYF

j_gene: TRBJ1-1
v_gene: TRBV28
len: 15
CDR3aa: CASSLIQGRKTEAFF

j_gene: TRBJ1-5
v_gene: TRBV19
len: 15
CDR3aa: CASSIRAAAGQPQHF

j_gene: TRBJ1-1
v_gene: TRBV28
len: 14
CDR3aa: CASSLPSGNTEAFF

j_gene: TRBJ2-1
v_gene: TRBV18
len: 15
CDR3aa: CASSRNLDSLNEQFF

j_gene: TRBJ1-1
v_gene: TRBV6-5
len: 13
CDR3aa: CASSNGGNTEAFF

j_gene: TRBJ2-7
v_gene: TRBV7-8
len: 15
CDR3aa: CASSSRTGQMDEQYF

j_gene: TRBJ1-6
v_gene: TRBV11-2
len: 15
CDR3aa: CASSSEDLRNSPLHF

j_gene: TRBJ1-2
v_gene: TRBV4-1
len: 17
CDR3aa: CASSQAAGTGYNYGYTF

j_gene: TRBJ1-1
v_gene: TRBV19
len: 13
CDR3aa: CASSQVTGTEAFF

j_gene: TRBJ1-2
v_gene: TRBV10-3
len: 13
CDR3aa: CAIMGQGLYGYTF

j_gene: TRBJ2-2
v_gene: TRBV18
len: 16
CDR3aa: CASSTQGKGVTGELFF

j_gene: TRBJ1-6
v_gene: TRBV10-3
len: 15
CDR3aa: CAISEGSSYNSPLHF

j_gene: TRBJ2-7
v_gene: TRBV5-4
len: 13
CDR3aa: CASSFSRGDEQYF

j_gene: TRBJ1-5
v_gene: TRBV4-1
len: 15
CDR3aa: CASTSSAGSNQPQHF

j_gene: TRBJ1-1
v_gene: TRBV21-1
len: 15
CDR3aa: CASSKGGGAGTEAFF